A selection of T cell receptor beta chains follows, all from one sample in a study of T cell changes during pregnancy in multiple sclerosis. Some clones are missing from TCRdb's copy, which holds only in-frame ones; the method was immunoSEQ multiplex PCR. The repertoire holds roughly 58,000 clones, with 92% as singletons. Specimen: CD4+ T cells from peripheral blood mononuclear cells, collected after pregnancy. All receptors derive from a female donor in good health, enrolled as a control in a pregnancy study. Both conserved end residues are part of each CDR3. The order of the fields is D gene, V gene, clone size, J gene, CDR3 DNA, CDR3 protein. A D gene is named only where the DNA matches it firmly. Size values are once, few and many counts, or a class for expanded clones, and some rows have none.

-	TRBV7-9	-	TRBJ2-3	TGTGCCAGCAGCTTAGACGGCGGGGCGAACACAGATACGCAGTATTTT	CASSLDGGANTDTQYF
-	TRBV2	-	TRBJ2-3	TGTGCCAGCTCGAATCTGCGGACAGGCACAGATACGCAGTATTTT	CASSNLRTGTDTQYF
TRBD1	TRBV19	-	TRBJ1-5	TGTGCCAGTAGTATCCGAGCCCGGGACAGGGTGGGAGGCCAGCATTTT	CASSIRARDRVGGQHF
-	TRBV9	-	TRBJ1-4	TGTGCCAGCAGCCCAAGTCAGGGAAGGTTGGGTGAAAAACTGTTTTTT	CASSPSQGRLGEKLFF
-	TRBV2	few	TRBJ2-3	TGTGCCAGCAGTGTAGGGGCTCAGGCAGATACGCAGTATTTT	CASSVGAQADTQYF
-	TRBV18	-	TRBJ1-6	TGTGCCAGCTCACCCGGACAACCATATAATTCACCCCTCCACTTT	CASSPGQPYNSPLHF
-	TRBV18	-	TRBJ2-5	TGTGCCAGCTCACCACCTTCGAGAGAGACCCAGTACTTC	CASSPPSRETQYF
TRBD1	TRBV19	-	TRBJ2-2	TGTGCCAGTAGTTCGGGACAGGGAATCTTCGCGAACACCGGGGAGCTGTTTTTT	CASSSGQGIFANTGELFF
-	TRBV25-1	-	TRBJ2-7	TGTGCCAGCAGTGAAAACCGGGGAATGGCGGGCGAGCAGTACTTC	CASSENRGMAGEQYF
-	TRBV5-1	-	TRBJ2-7	TGCGCCAGCAGCTTGACGACAGACTACGAGCAGTACTTC	CASSLTTDYEQYF
TRBD2	TRBV4-2	-	TRBJ2-3	TGTGCCAGCAGCCCGCGGGGGGTGGAAACAGATACGCAGTATTTT	CASSPRGVETDTQYF
TRBD2	TRBV6-6	-	TRBJ2-4	TGTGCCAGCAGCGGGGGGGCGGCCAAAAACATTCAGTACTTC	CASSGGAAKNIQYF
-	TRBV10-3	-	TRBJ2-5	TGTGCCATCAGGCCGGGACACGGAGAGACCCAGTACTTC	CAIRPGHGETQYF
TRBD2	TRBV19	-	TRBJ2-1	TGTGCCAGTAGTAAAAGCGGGGGGGTTTACAATGAGCAGTTCTTC	CASSKSGGVYNEQFF
-	TRBV4-3	-	TRBJ1-2	TGCGCCAGCAGCCAAGAGGTCGCTAGTCGCGGCTACACCTTC	CASSQEVASRGYTF
TRBD1	TRBV11-2	-	TRBJ1-1	TGTGCCAGCAGCCTACGACAGGGCCTAGAGGCTTTCTTT	CASSLRQGLEAFF
-	TRBV5-3	few	TRBJ1-1	TGTGCCAGAAGCTTGGGAATCAGGGGAATTTCTGAAGCTTTCTTT	CARSLGIRGISEAFF
TRBD1	TRBV19	medium-sized	TRBJ1-3	TGTGCCAGTAGTACTCACTTCTCCCGGCGACAGGGGAGAAACACCATATATTTT	CASSTHFSRRQGRNTIYF
-	TRBV4-3	few	TRBJ1-1	TGCGCCAGCAGCCAAGGACCGGGGAGGAACACTGAAGCTTTCTTT	CASSQGPGRNTEAFF
TRBD1	TRBV7-2	-	TRBJ1-2	TGTGCCAGCAGCTTAGGACAGGGCTATGGCTACACCTTC	CASSLGQGYGYTF
-	TRBV30	-	TRBJ1-2	TGTGCCTGGAGTGCCTACCACAACTATGGCTACACCTTC	CAWSAYHNYGYTF
-	TRBV18	-	TRBJ1-1	TGTGCCAGCTCACTCCACAGGGACGACACTGAAGCTTTCTTT	CASSLHRDDTEAFF
-	TRBV5-6	-	TRBJ1-5	TGTGCCAGCAGCTCTAAAATGATTTCCAATAGCAATCAGCCCCAGCATTTT	CASSSKMISNSNQPQHF
-	TRBV30	-	TRBJ2-5	TGTGCCTGGAGTGCCCTCCGTATACTAATCAACCAAGAGACCCAGTACTTC	CAWSALRILINQETQYF
TRBD1	TRBV4-3	-	TRBJ1-5	TGCGCCAGCAGCCAAGAGTGGGTCAGGGGGTCTTATAGCAATCAGCCCCAGCATTTT	CASSQEWVRGSYSNQPQHF
-	TRBV20-1	-	TRBJ2-1	TGCAGTGCTTACGAGAATGAGCAGTTCTTC	CSAYENEQFF
TRBD1	TRBV28	-	TRBJ1-5	TGTGCCAGCAGTCCTCCCAGGACAGGGGTCAATCAGCCCCAGCATTTT	CASSPPRTGVNQPQHF
TRBD1	TRBV9	-	TRBJ2-1	TGTGCCAGCAGCGTAGGACAGGGTTTCGACAATGAGCAGTTCTTC	CASSVGQGFDNEQFF
-	TRBV10-3	-	TRBJ1-2	TGTGCCATCAGCCCCGGGGGTCGGGCTGGCTACACCTTC	CAISPGGRAGYTF
-	TRBV5-8	-	TRBJ2-7	TGTGCCAGCAGCTTGGCTCTCCGTTCTAGTGAGCAGTACTTC	CASSLALRSSEQYF
-	TRBV28	-	TRBJ2-3	TGTGCCAGCAGGCAAGGGGGGGCTTTGACAGATACGCAGTATTTT	CASRQGGALTDTQYF
TRBD1	TRBV4-3	-	TRBJ1-4	TGCGCCAGCAGCCACAGGGGGTCCTCTGAAAAACTGTTTTTT	CASSHRGSSEKLFF
-	TRBV21-1	-	TRBJ2-1	TGTGCCAGCAGCAAAGCGAATCGGTGCGGATCCTACAATGAGCAGTTCTTC	CASSKANRCGSYNEQFF
-	TRBV29-1	-	TRBJ1-1	TGCAGCGTTGACGAGGCTTGGAGCACTGAAGCTTTCTTT	CSVDEAWSTEAFF
-	TRBV7-2	-	TRBJ2-3	TGTGCCAGCAGCCCGCGGGAAGATACGCAGTATTTT	CASSPREDTQYF
-	TRBV5-4	-	TRBJ2-1	TGTGCCAGCAGCGGAGGACTACTTCTGGGCAATGAGCAGTTCTTC	CASSGGLLLGNEQFF
-	TRBV20-1	-	TRBJ2-7	TGCAGTGCCGGCGGCGTCCTCGAGCAGTACTTC	CSAGGVLEQYF
-	TRBV5-1	-	TRBJ2-3	TGCGCCAGCAGAGTCCAGGCTAGCACAGATACGCAGTATTTT	CASRVQASTDTQYF